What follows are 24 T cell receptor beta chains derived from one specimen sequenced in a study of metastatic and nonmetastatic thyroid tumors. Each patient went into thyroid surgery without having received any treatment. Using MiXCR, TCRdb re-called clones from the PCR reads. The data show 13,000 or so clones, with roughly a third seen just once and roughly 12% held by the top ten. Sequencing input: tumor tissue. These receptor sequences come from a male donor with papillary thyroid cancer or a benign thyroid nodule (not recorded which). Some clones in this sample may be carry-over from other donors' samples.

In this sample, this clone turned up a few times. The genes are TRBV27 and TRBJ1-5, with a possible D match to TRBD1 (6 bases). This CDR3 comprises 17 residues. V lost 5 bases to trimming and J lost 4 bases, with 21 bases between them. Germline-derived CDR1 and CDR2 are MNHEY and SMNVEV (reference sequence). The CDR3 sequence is CASSPILVRGLNQPQHF. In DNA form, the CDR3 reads TGTGCCAGCAGTCCCATCCTCGTACGGGGGCTAAATCAGCCCCAGCATTTT.

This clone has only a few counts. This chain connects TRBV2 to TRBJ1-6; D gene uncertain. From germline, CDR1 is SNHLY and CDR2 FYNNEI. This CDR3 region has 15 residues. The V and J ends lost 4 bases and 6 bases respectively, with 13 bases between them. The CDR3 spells CASSGAVACNSPLHF. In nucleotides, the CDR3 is TGTGCCAGCAGTGGGGCGGTGGCGTGTAATTCACCCCTCCACTTT.

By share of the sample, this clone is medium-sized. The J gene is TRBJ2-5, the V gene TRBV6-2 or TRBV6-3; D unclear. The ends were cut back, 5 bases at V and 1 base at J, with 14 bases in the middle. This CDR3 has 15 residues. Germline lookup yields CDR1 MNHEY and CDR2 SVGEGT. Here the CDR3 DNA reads TGTGCCAGCAGTAAATCTCTCGGGCGCCAAGAGACCCAGTACTTC. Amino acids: CASSKSLGRQETQYF.

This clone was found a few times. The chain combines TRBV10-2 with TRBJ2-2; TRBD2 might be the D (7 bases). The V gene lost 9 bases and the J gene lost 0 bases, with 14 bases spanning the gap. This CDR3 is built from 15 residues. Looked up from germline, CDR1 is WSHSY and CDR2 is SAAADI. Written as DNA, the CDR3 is TGCGCCAGTGGGGGGGCGGGATCGAACACCGGGGAGCTGTTTTTT. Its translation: CASGGAGSNTGELFF.

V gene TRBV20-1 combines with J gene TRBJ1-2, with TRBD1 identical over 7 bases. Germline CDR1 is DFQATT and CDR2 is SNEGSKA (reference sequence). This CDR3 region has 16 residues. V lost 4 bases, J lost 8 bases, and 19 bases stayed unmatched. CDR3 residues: CSATTGTVRGAGGYTF. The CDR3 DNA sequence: TGCAGTGCTACAACCGGGACAGTGCGGGGGGCAGGGGGCTACACCTTC.

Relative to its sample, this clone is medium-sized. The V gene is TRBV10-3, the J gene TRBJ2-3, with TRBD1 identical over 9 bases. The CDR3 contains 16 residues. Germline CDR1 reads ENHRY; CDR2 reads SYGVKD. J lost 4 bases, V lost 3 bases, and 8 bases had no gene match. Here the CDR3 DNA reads TGTGCCATCAGTGACCCTGGGACAGGGATTCCAGATACGCAGTATTTT. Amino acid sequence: CAISDPGTGIPDTQYF.

CDR3 loop: CASSLSGWDYGYTF. The CDR3 coding sequence is TGTGCCAGCAGCTTAAGTGGGTGGGATTATGGCTACACCTTC. The V gene is TRBV7-2, the J gene TRBJ1-2; no clear D. CDR1 and CDR2 from the germline V gene are SGHTA and FQGNSA. Trimming shortened V by 2 bases and J by 5 bases, and 12 bases separated the two germline ends. CDR3 size: 14 residues.

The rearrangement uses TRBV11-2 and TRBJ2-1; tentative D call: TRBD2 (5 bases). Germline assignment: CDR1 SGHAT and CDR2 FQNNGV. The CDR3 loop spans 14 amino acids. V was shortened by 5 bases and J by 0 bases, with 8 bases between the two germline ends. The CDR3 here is CASSRRSSYNEQFF. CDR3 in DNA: TGTGCCAGCAGCCGGAGGAGCTCCTACAATGAGCAGTTCTTC.

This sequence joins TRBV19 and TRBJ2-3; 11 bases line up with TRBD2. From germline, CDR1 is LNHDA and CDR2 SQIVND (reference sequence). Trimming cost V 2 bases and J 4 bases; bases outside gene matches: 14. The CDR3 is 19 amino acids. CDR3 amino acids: CASSILATSGMWEPDTQYF. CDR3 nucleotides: TGTGCCAGTAGTATACTGGCGACTAGCGGGATGTGGGAGCCAGATACGCAGTATTTT.

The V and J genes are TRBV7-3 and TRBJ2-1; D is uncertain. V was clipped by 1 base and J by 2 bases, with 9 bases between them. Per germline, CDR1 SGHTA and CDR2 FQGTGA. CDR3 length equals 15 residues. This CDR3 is CASSLRADAYNEQFF. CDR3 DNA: TGTGCCAGCAGCTTAAGGGCAGACGCCTACAATGAGCAGTTCTTC.

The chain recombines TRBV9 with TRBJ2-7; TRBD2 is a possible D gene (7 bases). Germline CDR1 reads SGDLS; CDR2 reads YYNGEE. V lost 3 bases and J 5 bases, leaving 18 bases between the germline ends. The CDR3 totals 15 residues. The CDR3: CASSAGGGSGNEQYF. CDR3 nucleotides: TGTGCCAGCAGCGCCGGGGGCGGGAGTGGCAACGAGCAGTACTTC.

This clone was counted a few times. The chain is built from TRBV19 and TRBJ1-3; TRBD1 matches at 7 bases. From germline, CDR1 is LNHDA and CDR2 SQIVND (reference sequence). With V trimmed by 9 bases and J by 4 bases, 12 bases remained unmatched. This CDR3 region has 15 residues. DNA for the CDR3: TGTGCCAGCCATCAACGACAGGGTAGCGGAAACACCATATATTTT. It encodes CASHQRQGSGNTIYF.

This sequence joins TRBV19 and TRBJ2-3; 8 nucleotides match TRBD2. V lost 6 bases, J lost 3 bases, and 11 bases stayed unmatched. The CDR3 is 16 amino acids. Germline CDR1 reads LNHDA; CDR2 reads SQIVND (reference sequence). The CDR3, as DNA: TGTGCCAGTAGCCGAGCGGCGGGAGGAGGAACAGATACGCAGTATTTT. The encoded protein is CASSRAAGGGTDTQYF.

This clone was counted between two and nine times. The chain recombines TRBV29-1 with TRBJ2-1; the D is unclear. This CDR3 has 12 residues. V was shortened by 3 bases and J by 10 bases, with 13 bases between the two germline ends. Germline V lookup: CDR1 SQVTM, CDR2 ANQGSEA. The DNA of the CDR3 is TGCAGCGTTGATATCTCCTTCCGAGAGCAGTTCTTC. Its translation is CSVDISFREQFF.

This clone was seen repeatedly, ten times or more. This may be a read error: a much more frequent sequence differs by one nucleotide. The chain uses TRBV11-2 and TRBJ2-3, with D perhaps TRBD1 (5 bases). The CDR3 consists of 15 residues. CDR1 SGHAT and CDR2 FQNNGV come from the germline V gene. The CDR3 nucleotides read TGTGCCAGCAGCTTAGTTTATCTTCGCACAGGTACGCAGTATTTT. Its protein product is CASSLVYLRTGTQYF.

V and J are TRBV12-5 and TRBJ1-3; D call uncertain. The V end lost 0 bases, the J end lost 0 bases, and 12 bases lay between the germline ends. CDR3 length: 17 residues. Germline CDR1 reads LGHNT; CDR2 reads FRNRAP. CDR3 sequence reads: CASGLVPGSYSGNTIYF. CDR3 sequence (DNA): TGTGCTAGTGGTTTGGTACCGGGCAGTTACTCTGGAAACACCATATATTTT.

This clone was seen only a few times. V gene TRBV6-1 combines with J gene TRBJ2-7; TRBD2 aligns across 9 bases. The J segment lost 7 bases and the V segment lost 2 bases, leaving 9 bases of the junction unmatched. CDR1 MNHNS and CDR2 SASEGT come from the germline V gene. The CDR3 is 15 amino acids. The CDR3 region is CASSEYVAGVSEQYF. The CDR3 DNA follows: TGTGCCAGCAGTGAATACGTAGCGGGAGTCAGTGAGCAGTACTTC.

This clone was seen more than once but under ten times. The CDR3 nucleotides read TGTGCCTCTCGGACTAGCGGGGGCTCCTACGAGCAGTACTTC. It codes for CASRTSGGSYEQYF. The chain recombines TRBV7-2 with TRBJ2-7; 13 bases fit TRBD2. Germline V lookup: CDR1 SGHTA, CDR2 FQGNSA. The CDR3 is 14 residues long. J was trimmed by 0 bases and V by 11 bases; bases with no gene match: 4.

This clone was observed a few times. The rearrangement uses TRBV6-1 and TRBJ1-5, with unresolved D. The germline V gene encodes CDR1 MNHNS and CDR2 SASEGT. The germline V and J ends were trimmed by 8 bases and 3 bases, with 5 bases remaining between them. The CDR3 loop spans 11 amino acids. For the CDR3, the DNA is TGTGCCAGCGGCCACAATCAGCCCCAGCATTTT. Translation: CASGHNQPQHF.

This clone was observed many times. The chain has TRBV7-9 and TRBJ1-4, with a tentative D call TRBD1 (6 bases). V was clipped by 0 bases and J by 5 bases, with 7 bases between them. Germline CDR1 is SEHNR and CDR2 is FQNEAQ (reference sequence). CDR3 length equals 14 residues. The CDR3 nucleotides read TGTGCCAGCAGCTTAGCCGGACAGAATGAAAAACTGTTTTTT. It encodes CASSLAGQNEKLFF.

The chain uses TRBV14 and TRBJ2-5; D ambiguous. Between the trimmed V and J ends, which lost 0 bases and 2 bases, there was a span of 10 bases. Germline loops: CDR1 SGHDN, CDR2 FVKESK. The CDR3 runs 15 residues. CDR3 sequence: CASSQDYGWQETQYF. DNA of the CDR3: TGTGCCAGCAGCCAAGATTACGGGTGGCAAGAGACCCAGTACTTC.

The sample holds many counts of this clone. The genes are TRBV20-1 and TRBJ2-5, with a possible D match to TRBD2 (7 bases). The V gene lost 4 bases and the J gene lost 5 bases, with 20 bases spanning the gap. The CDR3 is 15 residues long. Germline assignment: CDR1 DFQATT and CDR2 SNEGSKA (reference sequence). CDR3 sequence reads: CSANPLTRGGETQYF. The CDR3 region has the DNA TGCAGTGCTAACCCCTTGACTAGGGGGGGGGAGACCCAGTACTTC.

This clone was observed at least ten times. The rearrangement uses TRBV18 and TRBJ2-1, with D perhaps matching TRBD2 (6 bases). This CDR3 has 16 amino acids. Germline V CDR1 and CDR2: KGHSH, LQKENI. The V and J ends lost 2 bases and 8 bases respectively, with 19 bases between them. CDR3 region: CASSPYLGEGEDEQFF. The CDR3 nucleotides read TGTGCCAGCTCACCATACCTTGGGGAAGGGGAGGATGAGCAGTTCTTC.

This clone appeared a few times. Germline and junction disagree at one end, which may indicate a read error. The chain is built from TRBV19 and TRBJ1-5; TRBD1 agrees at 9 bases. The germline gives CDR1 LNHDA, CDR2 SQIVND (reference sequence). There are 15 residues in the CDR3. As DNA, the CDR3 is TGTGCCAGCAGTATGGGGACAGGGATGAATCAGCCCCAGCATTTT. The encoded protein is CASSMGTGMNQPQHF. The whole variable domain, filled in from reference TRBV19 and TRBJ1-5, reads DGGITQSPKYLFRKEGQNVTLSCEQNLNHDAMYWYRQDPGQGLRLIYYSQIVNDFQKGDIAEGYSVSREKKESFPLTVTSAQKNPTAFYLCASSMGTGMNQPQHFGDGTRLSIL.